The 25 T cell receptor beta chains below come from one sample, sequenced in a study of T cell repertoires in cytomegalovirus infection. For these receptors, no antigen is known. TCRdb called the reads again in MiXCR, with one record for every CDR3 protein. The table includes tens of thousands of distinct CDR3 sequences, over 40% detected once. The material sequenced was CD8+ T cells from cultured PBMCs, taken from culture after CMV antigen stimulation. These receptors were taken from a human donor in good health (CMV status not recorded). Some clones in this sample may be carry-over from other donors' samples.

In this sample, this clonotype turned up a few times. V usage is TRBV7-9 and J usage is TRBJ2-7; TRBD2 aligns across 7 bases. The CDR3 sequence is 14 residues long. From germline, CDR1 is SEHNR and CDR2 FQNEAQ (reference sequence). The V and J ends lost 5 bases and 9 bases, in that order; junction bases with no gene match: 13. The CDR3: CASSRFRGGRRQYF. Here the CDR3 DNA reads TGTGCCAGCAGCCGATTCCGGGGCGGGAGACGGCAGTACTTC.

The chain joins TRBV6-1 to TRBJ1-5; D not resolved. The CDR3 runs to 15 residues. V lost 8 bases to trimming and J lost 0 bases, with 14 bases between them. The germline V gene has CDR1 MNHNS and CDR2 SASEGT. The CDR3: CASRTEDYSNQPQHF. The CDR3 DNA sequence: TGTGCCAGCCGGACCGAAGATTATAGCAATCAGCCCCAGCATTTT.

The V and J genes are TRBV2 and TRBJ2-3; D unresolved. The germline V gene has CDR1 SNHLY and CDR2 FYNNEI. V lost 7 bases, J lost 3 bases, and 11 bases lay in between. This CDR3 is built from 13 residues. CDR3 sequence: CASTEVPTDTQYF. CDR3 in DNA: TGTGCCAGCACAGAGGTTCCAACAGATACGCAGTATTTT.

V gene TRBV4-1 combines with J gene TRBJ1-4, with unresolved D. Germline CDR1 MGHRA, CDR2 YSYEKL. The CDR3 runs 11 residues. Trimming removed 2 bases from V and 5 bases from J, with 0 bases in between. Written as DNA, the CDR3 is TGCGCCAGCAGCCAAAATGAAAAACTGTTTTTT. It codes for CASSQNEKLFF.

There are a few counts of this clonotype. The gene calls are TRBV7-6 and TRBJ2-1; 14 bases map to TRBD2. The CDR3 is 19 residues long. The ends lost 2 bases at V and 0 bases at J; junction bases unmatched: 6. CDR1 SGHVS and CDR2 FNYEAQ come from the germline V gene. Written as DNA, the CDR3 is TGTGCCAGCAGCTTACCGACTAGCGGGGGGGGAGCCTCCTACAATGAGCAGTTCTTC. Protein product: CASSLPTSGGGASYNEQFF.

This chain joins TRBV20-1 and TRBJ1-2, with 7 bases identical to TRBD1. The V gene's germline CDR1 is DFQATT and CDR2 SNEGSKA (reference sequence). After removal of 5 bases from V and 2 bases from J, the junction contained 8 bases not matched to a gene. The CDR3 loop spans 14 amino acids. The CDR3 loop is CSALGWDSNYGYTF. In DNA, the CDR3 is TGCAGTGCTCTCGGATGGGACAGCAACTATGGCTACACCTTC.

This clonotype was recorded a few times. The chain carries TRBV7-9 and TRBJ2-6, with 12 bases matching TRBD1. The CDR3 extends over 18 amino acids. V lost 4 bases to trimming and J lost 2 bases; unmatched junction nucleotides: 6. Germline V CDR1 and CDR2: SEHNR, FQNEAQ (reference sequence). The CDR3 coding sequence is TGTGCCAGCAGCTCCGCCGGGACAGGGGGCGCTGGGGCCAACGTCCTGACTTTC. Amino acid sequence: CASSSAGTGGAGANVLTF.

The V call is TRBV7-4, the J call TRBJ1-4; D is uncertain. From germline, CDR1 is SGHVT and CDR2 SQSDAQ. V dropped 1 base and J dropped 7 bases, with 4 bases sitting between them. The CDR3 runs to 12 residues. The CDR3 sequence: CASSLVGEKLFF. The CDR3 DNA follows: TGTGCCAGCAGCTTAGTAGGTGAAAAACTGTTTTTT.

The chain links TRBV4-1 to TRBJ2-4; TRBD2 might be the D (6 bases). Trimming shortened V by 4 bases and J by 8 bases, and 18 bases separated the two germline ends. The germline V gene encodes CDR1 MGHRA and CDR2 YSYEKL. There are 15 residues in the CDR3. The CDR3 is CASSPRDRGMDIQYF. The CDR3 nucleotides read TGCGCCAGCAGCCCCCGGGACCGGGGGATGGACATTCAGTACTTC.

This clonotype was counted once. One junction end disagrees with the germline gene, perhaps due to a read error. The chain employs TRBV7-6 and TRBJ2-7; a weak D match, TRBD2 (6 bases). This CDR3 has 16 residues. Looked up from germline, CDR1 is SGHVS and CDR2 is FNYEAQ. DNA for the CDR3: TGTGCCAGCAGCTTAGCATCGGGGGTGGGGAACTACGAGCAGTACTTT. Protein: CASSLASGVGNYEQYF.

The table lists this clonotype with a few counts. The chain combines TRBV7-9 with TRBJ2-7; a possible D gene is TRBD2 (6 bases). V was cut by 4 bases and J by 7 bases, with 14 bases left in between. Germline V lookup: CDR1 SEHNR, CDR2 FQNEAQ (reference sequence). CDR3 length: 13 amino acids. The CDR3 nucleotides read TGTGCCAGCAGCTCGCAGTTGGGAGGAGAGCAGTACTTC. It yields the protein CASSSQLGGEQYF.

The chain employs TRBV11-2 and TRBJ2-3; D perhaps matches TRBD1 (5 bases). V gave up 3 bases and J gave up 5 bases, with 12 bases separating them. CDR1 and CDR2 from the germline V gene are SGHAT and FQNNGV. The length of the CDR3 is 14 residues. The CDR3: CASSFDHRKDTQYF. In nucleotides, the CDR3 is TGTGCCAGCAGCTTTGATCACAGGAAAGATACGCAGTATTTT.

The chain is built from TRBV12-3 or TRBV12-4 and TRBJ2-3; 9 bases align to TRBD2. The CDR3 has 17 amino acids. V lost 0 bases, J lost 2 bases, and 6 bases stayed unmatched. CDR3 protein: CASSLAVASGITDTQYF. In nucleotides, the CDR3 is TGTGCCAGCAGTTTAGCGGTAGCTAGCGGGATCACAGATACGCAGTATTTT.

The chain joins TRBV30 to TRBJ1-6; D not certain. The CDR3 has 13 amino acids. CDR1 is GTSNPN and CDR2 is SVGIG in the germline V gene (reference sequence). With 8 bases removed from V and 9 bases from J, the gap between germline ends came to 17 bases. The CDR3 DNA reads TGTGCCCTGGAACTTCAACGGGTTTCACCCCTCCACTTT. Its protein product is CALELQRVSPLHF.

CDR3 coding DNA: TGTGCCAGCAGCACCGGGACTAGCTTCAATGAGCAGTTCTTC. This gives the protein CASSTGTSFNEQFF. V is TRBV7-9 and J is TRBJ2-1; 9 nucleotides line up with TRBD2. The CDR3 has 14 residues. The J segment lost 6 bases and the V segment lost 5 bases, leaving 5 bases of the junction unmatched. CDR1 SEHNR and CDR2 FQNEAQ come from the germline V gene (reference sequence). The full variable domain, in which reference TRBV7-9 and TRBJ2-1 provide the parts outside the CDR3, is DTGVSQNPRHKITKRGQNVTFRCDPISEHNRLYWYRQTLGQGPEFLTYFQNEAQLEKSRLLSDRFSAERPKGSFSTLEIQRTEQGDSAMYLCASSTGTSFNEQFFGPGTRLTVL.

This clonotype has more than one count but fewer than ten. J is TRBJ2-1 and V is TRBV7-6, with D possibly TRBD2 on 5 matching bases. Trimming shortened V by 0 bases and J by 5 bases, and 8 bases separated the two germline ends. The CDR3 contains 14 residues. Germline assignment: CDR1 SGHVS and CDR2 FNYEAQ. CDR3 amino acids: CASSLARGDNEQFF. DNA for the CDR3: TGTGCCAGCAGCTTAGCTCGGGGAGACAATGAGCAGTTCTTC.

V usage is TRBV4-3 and J usage is TRBJ1-1; D perhaps matches TRBD1 (5 bases). The CDR3 is 16 residues long. Germline loops: CDR1 LGHNA, CDR2 YSLEER. Trimming took off 3 bases at V and 3 bases at J, with 17 bases between the two ends. CDR3 bases: TGCGCCAGCAGCCAGGATCTATGGGGGGATGACACTGAAGCTTTCTTT. The encoded protein is CASSQDLWGDDTEAFF.

In its sample, this clonotype was seen once. This chain uses TRBV5-4 with TRBJ2-1, with a possible D match to TRBD1 (6 bases). Germline lookup yields CDR1 SGHNT and CDR2 YYREEE (reference sequence). With 0 bases removed from V and 7 bases from J, the gap between germline ends came to 11 bases. This CDR3 is 14 amino acids long. The CDR3 bases are TGTGCCAGCAGCTTGGAGGCAGGGGAGAATGAGCAGTTCTTC. Translated, it gives CASSLEAGENEQFF.

The sample holds a few counts of this clonotype. The chain combines TRBV18 with TRBJ1-1; possibly TRBD1 for D (5 bases). The CDR3 extends over 14 amino acids. Germline CDR1 and CDR2: KGHSH and LQKENI. Trimming pared 7 bases from V and 6 bases from J, leaving 18 bases between. CDR3: CASYGPTEAAEAFF. The CDR3 nucleotides are TGTGCCAGCTATGGCCCGACAGAAGCGGCTGAAGCTTTCTTT.

This chain links TRBV19 with TRBJ1-1, with D hard to call. The CDR3 is made up of 12 amino acids. Per the germline V gene, CDR1 is LNHDA and CDR2 is SQIVND (reference sequence). V was clipped by 7 bases and J by 1 base, with 7 bases between them. Written as DNA, the CDR3 is TGTGCCAGTAAGATTGGGAACACTGAAGCTTTCTTT. It encodes CASKIGNTEAFF.

The genes are TRBV20-1 and TRBJ1-2, with D perhaps TRBD1 (5 bases). Germline CDR1 reads DFQATT; CDR2 reads SNEGSKA (reference sequence). There are 13 residues in the CDR3. V was trimmed by 0 bases and J by 8 bases, leaving 13 bases between them. CDR3: CSARDSGGRGYTF. The CDR3 DNA follows: TGCAGTGCTAGAGATTCGGGGGGAAGAGGCTACACCTTC.

This chain uses TRBV20-1 with TRBJ2-3; 10 bases align to TRBD2. This CDR3 region has 17 residues. Per germline, CDR1 DFQATT and CDR2 SNEGSKA (reference sequence). V lost 0 bases, J lost 2 bases, and 8 bases stayed unmatched. The CDR3 sequence is CSARDLAGGLTTDTQYF. CDR3 coding DNA: TGCAGTGCTAGAGATTTAGCGGGGGGCCTAACCACAGATACGCAGTATTTT.

For the CDR3, the DNA is TGTGCCAGCAGTTTACTAGATTACAATGAGCAGTTCTTC. This codes for CASSLLDYNEQFF. The rearrangement joins TRBV27 to TRBJ2-1; D is uncertain. Germline CDR1 is MNHEY and CDR2 is SMNVEV (reference sequence). The CDR3 extends over 13 amino acids. Trimming shortened V by 2 bases and J by 4 bases, and 6 bases separated the two germline ends.

This clonotype has just a few counts. The chain couples TRBV12-3 or TRBV12-4 to TRBJ2-7; D unresolved. The length of the CDR3 is 11 residues. V was trimmed by 5 bases and J by 4 bases, leaving 6 bases between them. This chain's CDR3 is CASSRAYEQYF. Here the CDR3 DNA reads TGTGCCAGCAGTCGGGCGTACGAGCAGTACTTC.

The sample holds a few counts of this clonotype. J is TRBJ1-4 and V is TRBV12-3 or TRBV12-4, with D possibly matching TRBD1 (5 bases). V dropped 0 bases and J dropped 6 bases, with 17 bases sitting between them. This CDR3 is built from 17 residues. The chain's CDR3 is CASSLARSAGPYEKLFF. CDR3 nucleotide sequence: TGTGCCAGCAGTTTAGCGCGCTCGGCAGGGCCCTATGAAAAACTGTTTTTT.